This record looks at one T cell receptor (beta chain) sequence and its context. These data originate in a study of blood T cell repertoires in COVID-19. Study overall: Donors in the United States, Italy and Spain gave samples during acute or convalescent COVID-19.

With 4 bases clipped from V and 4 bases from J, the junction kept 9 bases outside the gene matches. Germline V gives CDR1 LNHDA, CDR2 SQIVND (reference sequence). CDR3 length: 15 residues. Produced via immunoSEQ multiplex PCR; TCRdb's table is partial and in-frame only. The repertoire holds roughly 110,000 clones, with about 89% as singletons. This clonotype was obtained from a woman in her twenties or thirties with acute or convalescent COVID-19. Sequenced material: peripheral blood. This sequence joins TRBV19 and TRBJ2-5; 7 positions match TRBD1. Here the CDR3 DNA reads TGTGCCAGTAGTACCCAACGGACAGGAGGAGAGACCCAGTACTTC. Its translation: CASSTQRTGGETQYF.